This T cell receptor beta chain was identified during a study of PD-1 blockade in classical Hodgkin lymphoma. The overall study: Nivolumab 3 mg/kg was given intravenously every 2 weeks.

This clone was observed a single time. Its antigen is not known. Libraries were prepared by immunoSEQ multiplex PCR; TCRdb keeps only in-frame clonotypes and omits some of them. The sample includes around 30,000 clones, over 55% of them seen just once. CDR1 is LGHNA and CDR2 is YNFKEQ in the germline V gene. V dropped 0 bases and J dropped 7 bases, with 13 bases sitting between them. The CDR3 has 16 amino acids. Every single patient, without exception, relapsed after autologous stem cell transplantation, and brentuximab vedotin exposure varied. The study, taken as a whole, reports: Newly diagnosed patients had baseline TCR diversity that was reportedly lower than that of healthy donors.

The origin of this receptor is a human donor with classical Hodgkin lymphoma. The chain couples TRBV4-2 to TRBJ1-6; D ambiguous. Sample: peripheral blood mononuclear cells (PBMCs), taken before the second cycle of nivolumab. In DNA form, the CDR3 reads TGTGCCAGCAGCCAAGAGGGCGGGATTCTGAATTCACCCCTCCACTTT. Residues: CASSQEGGILNSPLHF.